The clone carrying this T cell receptor beta chain was counted a few times. This entry is derived from a study of chronic HIV infection and antiretroviral therapy. Germline-derived CDR1 and CDR2 are MDHEN and SYDVKM. V was cut by 5 bases and J by 7 bases, with 15 bases left in between. The CDR3 extends over 14 amino acids. TCRdb itself ran the 5' RACE reads through MiXCR, one entry per CDR3 protein. The sample carries more than 40,000 distinct CDR3 sequences, about a fifth recorded once. The source material was peripheral blood. This sequence was found in an adult who had HIV and had not received antiretroviral therapy, or was an uninfected healthy control (not recorded which). V usage is TRBV28 and J usage is TRBJ2-1, with D perhaps matching TRBD2 (5 bases). DNA of the CDR3: TGTGCCAGCAGTCTTGAGGGAGAATCTAATGAGCAGTTCTTC. This codes for CASSLEGESNEQFF.